This passage covers 16 T cell receptor beta chains from one sample sequenced in a study of T cell repertoires in cytomegalovirus infection. A single record per CDR3 protein comes from TCRdb applying MiXCR to the reads. This table has around 250,000 distinct CDR3 sequences, around 15% appearing once. Sequencing was done on a sample of CD8+ T cells from PBMCs. The receptors here all came from a human donor in good health (CMV status not recorded). Some clones in this sample may be carry-over from other donors' samples.

CDR3 protein: CASSDPSRGGELFF. DNA for the CDR3: TGTGCCAGCAGCGATCCCTCGAGAGGCGGGGAGCTGTTTTTT. The V gene is TRBV9, the J gene TRBJ2-2; D remains ambiguous. Germline lookup yields CDR1 SGDLS and CDR2 YYNGEE. Trimming took 3 bases from V and 7 from J, leaving 13 bases between them. CDR3 length: 14 amino acids. The full variable domain, rest sourced from reference TRBV9 and TRBJ2-2, is DSGVTQTPKHLITATGQRVTLRCSPRSGDLSVYWYQQSLDQGLQFLIQYYNGEERAKGNILERFSAQQFPDLHSELNLSSLELGDSALYFCASSDPSRGGELFFGEGSRLTVL.

The chain uses TRBV7-6 and TRBJ1-6; D gene uncertain. This CDR3 spans 15 amino acids. V dropped 5 bases and J dropped 5 bases, with 13 bases sitting between them. Germline CDR1 SGHVS, CDR2 FNYEAQ. The CDR3 DNA follows: TGTGCCAGCAGCGTCGGACGGCAGAATAATTCACCCCTCCACTTT. Amino acid sequence: CASSVGRQNNSPLHF. Filled out from reference TRBV7-6 and TRBJ1-6, the complete variable domain reads GAGVSQSPRYKVTKRGQDVALRCDPISGHVSLYWYRQALGQGPEFLTYFNYEAQQDKSGLPNDRFSAERPEGSISTLTIQRTEQRDSAMYRCASSVGRQNNSPLHFGNGTRLTVT.

The V and J genes are TRBV28 and TRBJ2-3; D uncertain. Trimming cost V 2 bases and J 1 base, with 7 bases left between them. CDR3 length: 14 residues. In germline, CDR1 is MDHEN, CDR2 SYDVKM. CDR3 residues: CASSLEWGTDTQYF. For the CDR3, the DNA is TGTGCCAGCAGTTTAGAGTGGGGCACAGATACGCAGTATTTT.

A few counts support this clonotype. This chain uses TRBV25-1 with TRBJ2-7, with D uncertain. This CDR3 has 13 amino acids. The germline V gene has CDR1 MGHDK and CDR2 SYGVNS. Trimming removed 5 bases from V and 5 bases from J, with 13 bases in between. This CDR3 is CASSLPGQNEQYF. The CDR3, as DNA: TGTGCCAGCAGTCTACCCGGGCAGAACGAGCAGTACTTC.

The CDR3 nucleotides are TGCGCCAGCAGCCAAGATGTGGGGTCGCAAGAGACCCAGTACTTC. Residues: CASSQDVGSQETQYF. The chain employs TRBV4-3 and TRBJ2-5; unclear D gene. The CDR3 runs 15 residues. CDR1 is LGHNA, CDR2 YSLEER, per germline. V was shortened by 0 bases and J by 2 bases, with 10 bases between the two germline ends.

The rearrangement uses TRBV19 and TRBJ1-3; D call uncertain. CDR1 is LNHDA, CDR2 SQIVND, per germline (reference sequence). The CDR3 is made up of 15 amino acids. Trimming cost V 0 bases and J 2 bases, with 8 bases left between them. CDR3 in amino acids: CASSIDGRPGNTIYF. CDR3 bases: TGTGCCAGTAGTATAGACGGACGGCCTGGAAACACCATATATTTT.

The sample holds a few counts of this clonotype. V usage is TRBV7-2 and J usage is TRBJ1-1; D is perhaps TRBD1 (6 bases). V lost 4 bases to trimming and J lost 11 bases, with 23 bases between them. The CDR3 contains 15 residues. The germline gives CDR1 SGHTA, CDR2 FQGNSA. The CDR3 bases are TGTGCCAGCAGCTCTCGACAGGCGGGCGCCTTTGGGGCTTTCTTT. As protein: CASSSRQAGAFGAFF.

The V and J genes are TRBV5-1 and TRBJ2-3; 11 positions match TRBD1. V trimming: 6 bases; J trimming: 0 bases; junction bases outside the gene matches: 6. CDR3 size: 16 residues. Germline V gene lookup returns CDR1 SGHRS and CDR2 YFSETQ. The CDR3 bases are TGCGCCAGCAAGCCCGGACAGGGGGCTAGCACAGATACGCAGTATTTT. It yields the protein CASKPGQGASTDTQYF.

This rearrangement joins TRBV15 to TRBJ2-7, with 8 positions matching TRBD2. The germline V gene encodes CDR1 LNHNV and CDR2 YYDKDF (reference sequence). V lost 3 bases to trimming and J lost 6 bases; unmatched junction nucleotides: 7. CDR3 length equals 14 residues. CDR3 sequence (DNA): TGTGCCACCAGCAGGTCCCTAGCGGGCTCCGAGCAGTACTTC. As protein: CATSRSLAGSEQYF.

This clonotype occurred many times. V and J are TRBV25-1 and TRBJ1-2; D not certain. The germline V gene has CDR1 MGHDK and CDR2 SYGVNS. The CDR3 has 14 residues. V lost 2 bases and J 4 bases, leaving 11 bases between the germline ends. The CDR3 DNA reads TGTGCCAGCAGTGAAAGGGAAGGAGTCTATGGCTACACCTTC. Translation gives CASSEREGVYGYTF.

The chain uses TRBV19 and TRBJ2-5; D is possibly TRBD1 (5 bases). Trimming removed 3 bases at V and 2 bases at J, with 10 bases between. The germline V gene encodes CDR1 LNHDA and CDR2 SQIVND (reference sequence). The CDR3 extends over 14 amino acids. The DNA of the CDR3 is TGTGCCAGTAGTATCGGACAACAGCAAGAGACCCAGTACTTC. Amino acid sequence: CASSIGQQQETQYF.

The chain is built from TRBV5-1 and TRBJ2-5, with 10 bases fitting TRBD2. With V trimmed by 0 bases and J by 1 base, 6 bases remained unmatched. Germline values: CDR1 SGHRS, CDR2 YFSETQ. The CDR3 has 17 residues. The CDR3 sequence is CASSLEGLAGAQETQYF. The CDR3, as DNA: TGCGCCAGCAGCTTGGAAGGGCTAGCGGGGGCCCAAGAGACCCAGTACTTC. Filled out from reference TRBV5-1 and TRBJ2-5, the complete variable domain reads KAGVTQTPRYLIKTRGQQVTLSCSPISGHRSVSWYQQTPGQGLQFLFEYFSETQRNKGNFPGRFSGRQFSNSRSEMNVSTLELGDSALYLCASSLEGLAGAQETQYFGPGTRLLVL.

This chain uses TRBV2 with TRBJ1-2; D is uncertain. V was pared by 10 bases and J by 7 bases, with 16 bases between. The CDR3 is made up of 12 amino acids. CDR1 is SNHLY, CDR2 FYNNEI, per germline. The CDR3 DNA reads as TGTGCCACTAAGGAACACCTAGGTGGCTACACCTTC. This sequence encodes CATKEHLGGYTF.

This clonotype was counted at least ten times. This chain's CDR3 is CASSLEVRRDYGYTF. CDR3 DNA: TGTGCCAGCAGCTTAGAGGTTAGACGGGACTATGGCTACACCTTC. The chain has TRBV7-8 and TRBJ1-2; the D is unclear. Germline V gene sequence: CDR1 SGHVS, CDR2 FQNEAQ. The ends were cut back, 1 base at V and 3 bases at J, with 12 bases in the middle. The CDR3 sequence is 15 residues long.

This clonotype was found many times. As DNA, the CDR3 is TGTGCCAGCACACCTAGGGGGGGACCCTCTGGGGCCAACGTCCTGACTTTC. This encodes CASTPRGGPSGANVLTF. V gene TRBV27 combines with J gene TRBJ2-6, with D tentatively TRBD2 (7 bases). Germline V lookup: CDR1 MNHEY, CDR2 SMNVEV (reference sequence). This CDR3 contains 17 residues. V lost 7 bases to trimming and J lost 0 bases, with 16 bases between them.

The CDR3: CASSDDTLGTEAFF. CDR3 DNA: TGTGCCAGTAGCGATGACACTCTAGGGACTGAAGCTTTCTTT. The genes are TRBV19 and TRBJ1-1; D gene ambiguous. Germline assignment: CDR1 LNHDA and CDR2 SQIVND (reference sequence). There are 14 residues in the CDR3. Trimming stripped 6 bases from V and 5 bases from J, with 16 bases between. Full variable domain (remainder filled in from reference TRBV19 and TRBJ1-1): DGGITQSPKYLFRKEGQNVTLSCEQNLNHDAMYWYRQDPGQGLRLIYYSQIVNDFQKGDIAEGYSVSREKKESFPLTVTSAQKNPTAFYLCASSDDTLGTEAFFGQGTRLTVV.